The next 27 T cell receptor beta chains were all read from a single sample in a study of blood T cell repertoires in COVID-19. Here immunoSEQ multiplex PCR was the method, and the copy in TCRdb shows in-frame clones only, minus some. The table lists under 300,000 clones, approximately 86% of them singletons. The source material was peripheral blood. All receptors derive from a human donor in a cohort sampled during active COVID-19.

The DNA for the CDR3 is TGTGCCAGCAGTATAATCGCCCAGGATGGAAACACCATATATTTT. It yields the protein CASSIIAQDGNTIYF. The chain carries TRBV14 and TRBJ1-3; no clear D gene. Germline CDR1 is SGHDN and CDR2 is FVKESK. The CDR3 consists of 15 residues. V was pared by 6 bases and J by 3 bases, with 15 bases between. Together with reference TRBV14 and TRBJ1-3, the CDR3 gives the full variable domain: EAGVTQFPSHSVIEKGQTVTLRCDPISGHDNLYWYRRVMGKEIKFLLHFVKESKQDESGMPNNRFLAERTGGTYSTLKVQPAELEDSGVYFCASSIIAQDGNTIYFGEGSWLTVV.

The V gene is TRBV6-5, the J gene TRBJ2-1; TRBD2 matches 9 bases. The V and J ends lost 4 bases and 4 bases, in that order; junction bases with no gene match: 8. Looked up from germline, CDR1 is MNHEY and CDR2 is SVGAGI. The CDR3 has 16 residues. The CDR3 DNA is TGTGCCAGCAGTTCCCGGACTAGCGTCACGTACAATGAGCAGTTCTTC. It yields the protein CASSSRTSVTYNEQFF.

This clone was observed a few times. CDR3 loop: CASSPGDWEKLFF. For the CDR3, the DNA is TGTGCCAGCTCACCGGGAGATTGGGAAAAACTGTTTTTT. This chain connects TRBV18 to TRBJ1-4; D gene ambiguous. Trimming removed 3 bases from V and 8 bases from J, with 10 bases in between. The length of the CDR3 is 13 residues. Looked up from germline, CDR1 is KGHSH and CDR2 is LQKENI. The full variable domain, in which reference TRBV18 and TRBJ1-4 provide the parts outside the CDR3, is NAGVMQNPRHLVRRRGQEARLRCSPMKGHSHVYWYRQLPEEGLKFMVYLQKENIIDESGMPKERFSAEFPKEGPSILRIQQVVRGDSAAYFCASSPGDWEKLFFGSGTQLSVL.

The chain recombines TRBV2 with TRBJ1-2; D remains ambiguous. The CDR3 totals 14 residues. Germline V CDR1 and CDR2: SNHLY, FYNNEI. Trimming removed 6 bases from V and 0 bases from J, with 11 bases in between. CDR3 loop: CASRVGSANYGYTF. In DNA, the CDR3 is TGTGCCAGCAGGGTAGGGAGCGCTAACTATGGCTACACCTTC.

The rearrangement links TRBV5-1 to TRBJ1-1; 7 bases match TRBD1. Trimming at V came to 3 bases and at J to 2 bases, leaving 4 bases not matched to a gene. Germline V CDR1 and CDR2: SGHRS, YFSETQ. The CDR3 loop spans 14 amino acids. The DNA of the CDR3 is TGCGCCAGCAGCTCGACAGGGACAAACACTGAAGCTTTCTTT. Its protein product is CASSSTGTNTEAFF.

The genes are TRBV28 and TRBJ1-5; maybe TRBD1 (6 bases). This CDR3 comprises 14 residues. Germline lookup yields CDR1 MDHEN and CDR2 SYDVKM. Trimming stripped 5 bases from V and 3 bases from J, with 11 bases between. The CDR3 spells CASSPPGVNQPQHF. CDR3 coding DNA: TGTGCCAGCAGTCCCCCAGGGGTCAATCAGCCCCAGCATTTT. The variable domain in full, with the rest retrieved from reference TRBV28 and TRBJ1-5, is DVKVTQSSRYLVKRTGEKVFLECVQDMDHENMFWYRQDPGLGLRLIYFSYDVKMKEKGDIPEGYSVSREKKERFSLILESASTNQTSMYLCASSPPGVNQPQHFGDGTRLSIL.

The V and J genes are TRBV7-2 and TRBJ1-2; D unresolved. Germline CDR1 reads SGHTA; CDR2 reads FQGNSA. The length of the CDR3 is 11 residues. V was cut by 5 bases and J by 11 bases, with 12 bases left in between. The DNA of the CDR3 is TGTGCCAGCAGCGTGGGAGGGCAGTACACCTTC. Translation gives CASSVGGQYTF. The whole variable domain, remainder taken from reference TRBV7-2 and TRBJ1-2, is GAGVSQSPSNKVTEKGKDVELRCDPISGHTALYWYRQSLGQGLEFLIYFQGNSAPDKSGLPSDRFSAERTGGSVSTLTIQRTQQEDSAVYLCASSVGGQYTFGSGTRLTVV.

The rearrangement joins TRBV30 to TRBJ1-2; D unclear. This CDR3 has 12 amino acids. Per the germline V gene, CDR1 is GTSNPN and CDR2 is SVGIG (reference sequence). Deletions cut 4 bases from V and 1 base from J, with 7 bases between. CDR3 sequence reads: CAWKGVNYGYTF. Here the CDR3 DNA reads TGTGCCTGGAAAGGAGTTAACTATGGCTACACCTTC.

This clone was observed a handful of times. The chain couples TRBV9 to TRBJ2-5, with a weak D call TRBD2 (6 bases). Germline loops: CDR1 SGDLS, CDR2 YYNGEE. The V and J ends lost 3 bases and 1 base respectively, with 16 bases between them. The CDR3 sequence is 16 residues long. CDR3 DNA: TGTGCCAGCAGCGCCCAGCCCGGGGGAATCCAAGAGACCCAGTACTTC. Its translation is CASSAQPGGIQETQYF.

This chain uses TRBV5-1 with TRBJ1-5, with D possibly being TRBD1 (6 bases). The V end lost 0 bases, the J end lost 5 bases, and 12 bases lay between the germline ends. The germline CDR1 and CDR2 sequences are SGHRS and YFSETQ. The CDR3 length is 15 residues. The CDR3 nucleotides read TGCGCCAGCAGCTTGGAGGACAGTACTTATCAGCCCCAGCATTTT. Protein: CASSLEDSTYQPQHF.

The chain recombines TRBV24-1 with TRBJ2-3, with D perhaps TRBD2 (5 bases). V was trimmed by 4 bases and J by 1 base, leaving 14 bases between them. Germline-derived CDR1 and CDR2 are KGHDR and SFDVKD. The CDR3 spans 16 residues. CDR3: CATSDKGQAGTDTQYF. For the CDR3, the DNA is TGTGCCACCAGTGACAAGGGCCAAGCGGGCACAGATACGCAGTATTTT.

Only a few counts were recorded for this clone. The chain has TRBV2 and TRBJ2-2; the D is unclear. This CDR3 has 15 amino acids. V was shortened by 4 bases and J by 3 bases, with 12 bases between the two germline ends. CDR1 is SNHLY, CDR2 FYNNEI, per germline. CDR3 nucleotide sequence: TGTGCCAGCAGTGTTCAAGGAGACGACACCGGGGAGCTGTTTTTT. This codes for CASSVQGDDTGELFF.

This clone was recorded only once. J is TRBJ2-1 and V is TRBV9; D not resolved. This CDR3 spans 17 amino acids. Per the germline V gene, CDR1 is SGDLS and CDR2 is YYNGEE. Trimming stripped 4 bases from V and 0 bases from J, with 17 bases between. CDR3 sequence reads: CASSPYYRPRSYNEQFF. In nucleotides, the CDR3 is TGTGCCAGCAGCCCATACTACCGGCCCCGCTCCTACAATGAGCAGTTCTTC. Full variable domain (remainder filled in from reference TRBV9 and TRBJ2-1): DSGVTQTPKHLITATGQRVTLRCSPRSGDLSVYWYQQSLDQGLQFLIQYYNGEERAKGNILERFSAQQFPDLHSELNLSSLELGDSALYFCASSPYYRPRSYNEQFFGPGTRLTVL.

This rearrangement joins TRBV5-1 to TRBJ1-2, with 7 nucleotides matching TRBD1. CDR3 length equals 14 residues. V trimming: 0 bases; J trimming: 8 bases; junction bases outside the gene matches: 7. Germline CDR1 is SGHRS and CDR2 is YFSETQ. The CDR3 here is CASSLEVTGQGYTF. The CDR3 DNA reads as TGCGCCAGCAGCTTGGAGGTGACAGGGCAGGGCTACACCTTC.

V gene TRBV2 combines with J gene TRBJ2-5; 7 positions agree with TRBD1. This CDR3 contains 14 residues. The germline V gene has CDR1 SNHLY and CDR2 FYNNEI. V lost 2 bases to trimming and J lost 3 bases; unmatched junction nucleotides: 3. The CDR3 loop reads CASSETQGKETQYF. CDR3 nucleotides: TGTGCCAGCAGTGAAACACAGGGGAAAGAGACCCAGTACTTC.

This clone was counted between two and nine times. This rearrangement joins TRBV10-3 to TRBJ1-1; D gene unclear. The CDR3 loop spans 14 amino acids. Between the trimmed V and J ends, which lost 0 bases and 6 bases, there was a span of 11 bases. Germline CDR1 reads ENHRY; CDR2 reads SYGVKD. CDR3 DNA: TGTGCCATCAGTGAGTCGCGGGAAAACCCTGAAGCTTTCTTT. It translates to CAISESRENPEAFF.

This clone was recorded once. The chain recombines TRBV5-1 with TRBJ2-3; 9 nucleotides agree with TRBD2. Germline-derived CDR1 and CDR2 are SGHRS and YFSETQ. This CDR3 has 16 amino acids. V gave up 0 bases and J gave up 0 bases; unmatched junction bases: 2. The CDR3 DNA reads as TGCGCCAGCAGCTTGGCGGCGGGAGGGAGCACAGATACGCAGTATTTT. Protein product: CASSLAAGGSTDTQYF.

V gene TRBV7-2 combines with J gene TRBJ2-7; a weak D match, TRBD1 (5 bases). Germline CDR1 is SGHTA and CDR2 is FQGNSA. This CDR3 is built from 17 residues. V gave up 2 bases and J gave up 0 bases, with 17 bases separating them. CDR3 nucleotides: TGTGCCAGCAGCTTATTTGGGGCGGTGAGGAGCTCCTACGAGCAGTACTTC. It is translated as CASSLFGAVRSSYEQYF.

This chain uses TRBV29-1 with TRBJ1-3; D gene ambiguous. In germline, CDR1 is SQVTM, CDR2 ANQGSEA. The length of the CDR3 is 12 residues. V was pared by 6 bases and J by 7 bases, with 13 bases between. Here the CDR3 DNA reads TGCAGCGTGGAGGGTTCGAGTAACACCATATATTTT. Residues: CSVEGSSNTIYF. Full variable domain (rest looked up from reference TRBV29-1 and TRBJ1-3): SAVISQKPSRDICQRGTSLTIQCQVDSQVTMMFWYRQQPGQSLTLIATANQGSEATYESGFVIDKFPISRPNLTFSTLTVSNMSPEDSSIYLCSVEGSSNTIYFGEGSWLTVV.

The rearrangement uses TRBV6-5 and TRBJ1-3; D gene uncertain. CDR1 and CDR2 (germline): MNHEY, SVGAGI. The CDR3 contains 14 residues. With 5 bases removed from V and 0 bases from J, the gap between germline ends came to 8 bases. The CDR3 nucleotides read TGTGCCAGCAGTCGCGCCGTCTCTGGAAACACCATATATTTT. Protein product: CASSRAVSGNTIYF.

The rearrangement joins TRBV5-1 to TRBJ2-3, with a weak D call TRBD2 (6 bases). Germline V gene sequence: CDR1 SGHRS, CDR2 YFSETQ. Trimming pared 6 bases from V and 5 bases from J, leaving 16 bases between. The CDR3 totals 14 residues. DNA for the CDR3: TGCGCCAGCACCCGGGACTCACGGAGAGATACGCAGTATTTT. This codes for CASTRDSRRDTQYF.

The chain joins TRBV27 to TRBJ2-7, with 7 nucleotides matching TRBD2. The CDR3 extends over 14 amino acids. The germline V gene encodes CDR1 MNHEY and CDR2 SMNVEV (reference sequence). V lost 6 bases to trimming and J lost 5 bases; unmatched junction nucleotides: 10. The CDR3 protein is CASRQGGPRNEQYF. CDR3 nucleotides: TGTGCCAGCAGGCAGGGAGGGCCGAGGAACGAGCAGTACTTC.

The V and J genes are TRBV6-6 and TRBJ2-1; D unresolved. The ends were cut back, 2 bases at V and 7 bases at J, with 12 bases in the middle. Germline CDR1 is MNHNY and CDR2 is SVGAGI (reference sequence). The CDR3 length is 14 residues. The chain's CDR3 is CASSYNNEENEQFF. The CDR3 bases are TGTGCCAGCAGTTACAACAACGAGGAAAATGAGCAGTTCTTC.

This sequence joins TRBV9 and TRBJ1-4; no reliable D call. This CDR3 comprises 17 residues. Trimming pared 3 bases from V and 7 bases from J, leaving 22 bases between. Germline V CDR1 and CDR2: SGDLS, YYNGEE. CDR3 DNA: TGTGCCAGCAGCGCCGGGCAGGACTTATCTTGGGGTGAAAAACTGTTTTTT. It codes for CASSAGQDLSWGEKLFF.

This rearrangement joins TRBV3-1 (or the pseudogene TRBV3-2) to TRBJ1-2, with D unresolved. Germline values: CDR1 LGHDT, CDR2 YNNKEL (reference sequence). The CDR3 is 15 residues long. V lost 0 bases and J lost 6, with 14 bases in between. Written as DNA, the CDR3 is TGTGCCAGCAGCCAAGATATGACACCCGGAAATGGCTACACCTTC. The encoded protein is CASSQDMTPGNGYTF.

This rearrangement joins TRBV7-3 to TRBJ2-3; 9 bases map to TRBD2. The CDR3 extends over 16 amino acids. J gave up 7 bases and V 1 base, and 9 bases lay outside the gene matches. Germline CDR1 SGHTA, CDR2 FQGTGA. For the CDR3, the DNA is TGTGCCAGCAGCTTAATGGGCGGGGGGGCCTTAAATACGCAGTATTTT. This codes for CASSLMGGGALNTQYF.

The chain carries TRBV5-6 and TRBJ1-4; 8 bases map to TRBD1. The CDR3 consists of 13 residues. Per germline, CDR1 SGHDT and CDR2 YYEEEE. V lost 1 base, J lost 8 bases, and 1 base stayed unmatched. CDR3 coding DNA: TGTGCCAGCAGCTTGACAGGGGGAGAAAAACTGTTTTTT. It encodes CASSLTGGEKLFF. The variable domain in full, completed from reference TRBV5-6 and TRBJ1-4, reads DAGVTQSPTHLIKTRGQQVTLRCSPKSGHDTVSWYQQALGQGPQFIFQYYEEEERQRGNFPDRFSGHQFPNYSSELNVNALLLGDSALYLCASSLTGGEKLFFGSGTQLSVL.